The entry that follows covers one T cell receptor beta chain sequence. Its antigen is still unknown. The record originates from a study of T cells in localized non-small cell lung cancer. From germline, CDR1 is SEHNR and CDR2 FQNEAQ (reference sequence). V was clipped by 5 bases and J by 0 bases, with 11 bases between them. CDR3 length: 15 residues. Findings of the study overall: When the top 100 tumor clones were examined, a median roughly 62 of them also appeared in the adjacent lung, which was paired and uninvolved. Patients showing higher blood T cell density tended to see longer overall survival.

The assay was immunoSEQ multiplex PCR, and TCRdb's table has in-frame clones only and misses some. The table lists 20,000 or so clones, around nine tenths of them singletons, with 6% to 7.5% in the top ten. This clonotype was obtained from a woman aged 40 to 75 with stage I lung adenocarcinoma. Sequenced here: peripheral blood, sampled before any cancer treatment. The J gene is TRBJ2-1, the V gene TRBV7-9; either TRBD1 or TRBD2 may supply D (5 bases each). This CDR3 reads CASSPPGPSYNEQFF. DNA of the CDR3: TGTGCCAGCAGCCCCCCGGGACCCTCCTACAATGAGCAGTTCTTC.